This T cell receptor beta chain was retrieved from a study of blood T cell repertoires in COVID-19. On the study more broadly: Collection of acute and convalescent COVID-19 samples took place in the United States, Italy and Spain.

V lost 5 bases and J lost 0, with 10 bases in between. The length of the CDR3 is 14 residues. Germline-derived CDR1 and CDR2 are KGHSH and LQKENI. Clones were read by immunoSEQ multiplex PCR, and TCRdb kept only the in-frame ones, dropping some. There are around 80,000 clones in the sample; 65% to 85% occur only once, and roughly 16% lies in the top ten. The chain has TRBV18 and TRBJ1-1; D remains unclear. The sample was peripheral blood. This receptor was obtained from a woman aged 80 or over with acute or convalescent COVID-19. The CDR3 coding sequence is TGTGCCAGCTCAGGAGGCTCGATGAACACTGAAGCTTTCTTT. This sequence encodes CASSGGSMNTEAFF.